This TCR beta chain came from a study of CD8 T cells in ankylosing spondylitis. The germline V gene encodes CDR1 SGDLS and CDR2 YYNGEE. CDR3 length: 15 amino acids. The V and J ends lost 4 bases and 4 bases, in that order; junction bases with no gene match: 5. TCRdb reprocessed the 5' RACE reads with MiXCR, giving one entry per CDR3 protein. The data show fewer than 30,000 distinct CDR3 sequences, over 2% seen once. This rearrangement joins TRBV9 to TRBJ2-3; TRBD2 agrees at 11 bases. The clonotype was recovered from a female donor with ankylosing spondylitis or in good health (not recorded which). Input material: blood, either unsorted or a sorted T cell fraction (not recorded which). CDR3 sequence: CASSLTSGVPDTQYF. CDR3 sequence (DNA): TGTGCCAGCAGCTTGACTAGCGGGGTCCCAGATACGCAGTATTTT. The variable domain in full, completed from reference TRBV9 and TRBJ2-3, reads DSGVTQTPKHLITATGQRVTLRCSPRSGDLSVYWYQQSLDQGLQFLIQYYNGEERAKGNILERFSAQQFPDLHSELNLSSLELGDSALYFCASSLTSGVPDTQYFGPGTRLTVL.